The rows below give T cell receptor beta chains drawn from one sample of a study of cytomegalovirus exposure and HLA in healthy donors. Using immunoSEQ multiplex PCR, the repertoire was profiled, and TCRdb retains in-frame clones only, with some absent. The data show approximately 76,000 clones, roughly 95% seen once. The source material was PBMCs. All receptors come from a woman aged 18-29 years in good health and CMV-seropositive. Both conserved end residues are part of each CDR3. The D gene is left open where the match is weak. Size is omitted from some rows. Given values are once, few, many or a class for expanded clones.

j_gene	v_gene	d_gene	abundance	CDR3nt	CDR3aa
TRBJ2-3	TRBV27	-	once	TGTGCCAGCAGTTTTTCAGAGGCAGATACGCAGTATTTT	CASSFSEADTQYF
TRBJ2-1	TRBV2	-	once	TGTGCCAGCAGAAGGGACTCAGACTACAATGAGCAGTTCTTC	CASRRDSDYNEQFF
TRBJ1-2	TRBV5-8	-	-	TGTGCCAGCAGCCTGGGACGGGGCTATGGCTACACCTTC	CASSLGRGYGYTF
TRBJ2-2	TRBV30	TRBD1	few	TGTGCCTGGAAAAATACAGGGGACACCGGGGAGCTGTTTTTT	CAWKNTGDTGELFF
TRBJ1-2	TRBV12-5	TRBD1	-	TGTGCTAGTGGTCAGGGACAGGTCCCCTATGGCTACACCTTC	CASGQGQVPYGYTF
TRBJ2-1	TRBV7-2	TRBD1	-	TGTGCCAGCAGCTTAGCCCTGGATGGGGGACAGGTTTATTCTGAGCAGTTCTTC	CASSLALDGGQVYSEQFF
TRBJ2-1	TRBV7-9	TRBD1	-	TGTGCCAGCAGCTATACAGGGACAGGGGGTTGGTTGAATGAGCAGTTCTTC	CASSYTGTGGWLNEQFF
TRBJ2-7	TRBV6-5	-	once	TGTGCCAGCACCACAGGTGACTACGAGCAGTACTTC	CASTTGDYEQYF
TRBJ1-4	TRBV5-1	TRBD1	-	TGCGCCAGCAGCTTGGTTGGGACAGCAACAACTAATGAAAAACTGTTTTTT	CASSLVGTATTNEKLFF
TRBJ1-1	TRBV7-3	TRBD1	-	TGTGCCAGCAGCTTAGGTGACAGGGGGCGAGGTACTGAAGCTTTCTTT	CASSLGDRGRGTEAFF
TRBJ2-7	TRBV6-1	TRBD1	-	TGTGCCAGCAGTGAATGGGGGACAGGGAGTAAGTTCTACGAGCAGTACTTC	CASSEWGTGSKFYEQYF
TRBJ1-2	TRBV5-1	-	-	TGCGCCAGCAGCTCTAAGCCCCGGGGGGCAGCGAACTATGGCTACACCTTC	CASSSKPRGAANYGYTF
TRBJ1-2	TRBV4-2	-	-	TGTGCCAGCAGCGACCGGGATCGCGGCTATGGCTACACCTTC	CASSDRDRGYGYTF
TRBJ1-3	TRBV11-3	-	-	TGTGCCAGCAGCGCATTGAGCTCTGGAAACACCATATATTTT	CASSALSSGNTIYF
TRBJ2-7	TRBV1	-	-	TGCACCAGCAGCCAGGACAAACCTAGCGGGGGGACTTCCTACGAGCAGTACTTC	CTSSQDKPSGGTSYEQYF
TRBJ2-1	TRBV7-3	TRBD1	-	TGTGCCAGCAGCTTAAATCCGGGACAGGTAAACAATGAGCAGTTCTTC	CASSLNPGQVNNEQFF
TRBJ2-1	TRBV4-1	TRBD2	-	TGCGCCAGCAGCCTCCATTTGGGGACTAGCGGGAGCAATGAGCAGTTCTTC	CASSLHLGTSGSNEQFF
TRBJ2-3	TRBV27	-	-	TGTGCCAGCAGTTTGCCTAACACAGATACGCAGTATTTT	CASSLPNTDTQYF
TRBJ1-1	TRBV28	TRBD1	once	TGTGCCAGCAGTCCGGGGACAGGAGCTTTCTTT	CASSPGTGAFF
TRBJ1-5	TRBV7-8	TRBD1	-	TGTGCCAGCAGCCTGGACAGGAGCAATCAGCCCCAGCATTTT	CASSLDRSNQPQHF
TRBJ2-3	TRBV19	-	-	TGTGCCAGTGGAAGCAGGGGTCCAGATACGCAGTATTTT	CASGSRGPDTQYF
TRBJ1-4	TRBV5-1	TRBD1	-	TGCGCCAGCACCTGGACAGGAGGACATGAAAAACTGTTTTTT	CASTWTGGHEKLFF
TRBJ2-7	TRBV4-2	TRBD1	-	TGTGCCAGCAGCCCCCCGGGACAGACCAGCGAGCAGTACTTC	CASSPPGQTSEQYF
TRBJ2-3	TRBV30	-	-	TGTGCCAAGGGACGGGGAGGATTACCAGATACGCAGTATTTT	CAKGRGGLPDTQYF